The 19 T cell receptor beta chains below come from one sample, sequenced in a study of cytomegalovirus exposure and HLA in healthy donors. Use of 60 Vbeta and 13 Jbeta primers characterized the PCR. TCRdb's table, derived via immunoSEQ multiplex PCR, lists solely in-frame clones and lacks some. The listing contains around 200,000 clones. The sequencing sample was made of PBMCs. Receptors originate from a woman younger than 35 in good health and CMV-seropositive.

J is TRBJ1-2 and V is TRBV29-1, with 7 bases fitting TRBD1. With 7 bases clipped from V and 2 bases from J, the junction kept 13 bases outside the gene matches. Germline CDR1 is SQVTM and CDR2 is ANQGSEA. This CDR3 region has 15 residues. CDR3 nucleotide sequence: TGCAGCGGACGTGGGGACAGAGGGTCGAACTATGGCTACACCTTC. Protein sequence: CSGRGDRGSNYGYTF.

The chain couples TRBV11-2 to TRBJ2-7, with D possibly being TRBD1 (5 bases). CDR3 size: 11 residues. The germline CDR1 and CDR2 sequences are SGHAT and FQNNGV. V was trimmed by 8 bases and J by 6 bases, leaving 11 bases between them. The CDR3 nucleotides are TGTGCCAGCCAGGCAGGGCCCGAGCAGTACTTC. Encoded protein: CASQAGPEQYF.

Here the CDR3 reads CASSFQGASYEQYF. The CDR3 bases are TGCGCCAGCAGCTTCCAGGGGGCTTCCTACGAGCAGTACTTC. This chain joins TRBV5-1 and TRBJ2-7; TRBD1 matches 8 bases. The V and J ends lost 2 bases and 1 base, in that order; junction bases with no gene match: 2. This CDR3 region has 14 residues. Germline V gene data show CDR1 as SGHRS and CDR2 as YFSETQ.

CDR3: CASEGTLQETQYF. As DNA, the CDR3 is TGTGCCAGTGAGGGGACTCTCCAAGAGACCCAGTACTTC. The chain is built from TRBV5-8 and TRBJ2-5; possible D gene TRBD2, 6 bases. CDR1 and CDR2 from the germline V gene are SGHTS and YDEGEE. The CDR3 has 13 residues. V was pared by 8 bases and J by 1 base, with 12 bases between.

V and J are TRBV15 and TRBJ1-2, with 8 nucleotides matching TRBD1. J lost 0 bases, V lost 4 bases, and 1 base had no gene match. Germline assignment: CDR1 LNHNV and CDR2 YYDKDF (reference sequence). The CDR3 has 14 residues. CDR3 residues: CATSTGGSNYGYTF. The CDR3 nucleotides read TGTGCCACCAGCACAGGGGGCTCTAACTATGGCTACACCTTC.

This chain connects TRBV11-2 to TRBJ1-2; TRBD1 aligns across 8 bases. Germline-derived CDR1 and CDR2 are SGHAT and FQNNGV. The CDR3 loop spans 15 amino acids. With 5 bases clipped from V and 3 bases from J, the junction kept 8 bases outside the gene matches. The CDR3 region has the DNA TGTGCCAGCAGCCAAAGGACAGGGAACCACTATGGCTACACCTTC. Translating it yields CASSQRTGNHYGYTF. Together with reference TRBV11-2 and TRBJ1-2, the CDR3 gives the full variable domain: EAGVAQSPRYKIIEKRQSVAFWCNPISGHATLYWYQQILGQGPKLLIQFQNNGVVDDSQLPKDRFSAERLKGVDSTLKIQPAKLEDSAVYLCASSQRTGNHYGYTFGSGTRLTVV.

The CDR3 protein is CASSTPGLSKEQYF. The CDR3 nucleotides read TGTGCCAGCAGCACGCCGGGTCTCTCTAAAGAGCAGTACTTC. The chain is built from TRBV7-9 and TRBJ2-7, with D unclear. The germline V gene encodes CDR1 SEHNR and CDR2 FQNEAQ (reference sequence). Trimming stripped 5 bases from V and 7 bases from J, with 18 bases between. The CDR3 has 14 residues.

The chain links TRBV2 to TRBJ2-2; 9 positions match TRBD2. The CDR3 is 16 residues long. Germline CDR1 reads SNHLY; CDR2 reads FYNNEI. Germline trimming cut 7 bases from V and 4 bases from J; bases unmatched to any gene: 10. CDR3 residues: CASTGRGLAATGELFF. The CDR3 DNA follows: TGTGCCAGCACCGGGCGGGGACTAGCTGCCACCGGGGAGCTGTTTTTT. Variable domain in full (rest from reference TRBV2 and TRBJ2-2): EPEVTQTPSHQVTQMGQEVILRCVPISNHLYFYWYRQILGQKVEFLVSFYNNEISEKSEIFDDQFSVERPDGSNFTLKIRSTKLEDSAMYFCASTGRGLAATGELFFGEGSRLTVL.

The genes are TRBV5-1 and TRBJ2-1, with 15 bases lining up with TRBD2. This CDR3 is built from 17 residues. The J segment lost 8 bases and the V segment lost 4 bases, leaving 10 bases of the junction unmatched. From germline, CDR1 is SGHRS and CDR2 YFSETQ. The chain's CDR3 is CASSDRTSGGVVDEQFF. In DNA form, the CDR3 reads TGCGCCAGCAGCGATCGGACTAGCGGGGGGGTCGTCGATGAGCAGTTCTTC.

The chain combines TRBV7-2 with TRBJ1-4, with D perhaps matching TRBD1 (6 bases). CDR1 and CDR2 (germline): SGHTA, FQGNSA. Trimming removed 5 bases from V and 5 bases from J, with 12 bases in between. The length of the CDR3 is 14 residues. The CDR3 loop is CASSQRQANEKLFF. The CDR3 bases are TGTGCCAGCAGCCAGCGACAGGCCAATGAAAAACTGTTTTTT.

This chain joins TRBV6-5 and TRBJ2-5; TRBD2 agrees at 8 bases. The CDR3 is 15 amino acids. CDR1 and CDR2 from the germline V gene are MNHEY and SVGAGI. With 1 base clipped from V and 5 bases from J, the junction kept 6 bases outside the gene matches. The CDR3 DNA is TGTGCCAGCAGTTACTATAGCGGCGGGGGGGAGACCCAGTACTTC. The encoded protein is CASSYYSGGGETQYF.

The chain uses TRBV7-2 and TRBJ2-1, with 10 bases lining up with TRBD2. The junction had 6 bases not matched to a gene; V was cut back by 6 bases and J by 1 base. Germline V CDR1 and CDR2: SGHTA, FQGNSA. This CDR3 comprises 16 residues. The CDR3 region has the DNA TGTGCCAGCAGTCTTAGCGGGAGGTGGTCCTACAATGAGCAGTTCTTC. Translating gives CASSLSGRWSYNEQFF.

This chain joins TRBV2 and TRBJ1-2; TRBD1 matches 7 bases. Germline V gene data show CDR1 as SNHLY and CDR2 as FYNNEI. The CDR3 has 12 amino acids. V was clipped by 4 bases and J by 11 bases; unmatched bases: 7. The CDR3 spells CASSVEGARYTF. The CDR3 bases are TGTGCCAGCAGTGTAGAGGGGGCGCGATACACCTTC.

The gene calls are TRBV2 and TRBJ1-5; no reliable D call. V lost 1 base to trimming and J lost 2 bases, with 9 bases between them. CDR1 is SNHLY and CDR2 is FYNNEI in the germline V gene. The CDR3 is 15 residues long. The CDR3, as DNA: TGTGCCAGCAGTGAAGGAGGGTTCGGCAATCAGCCCCAGCATTTT. This translates into CASSEGGFGNQPQHF.

In DNA form, the CDR3 reads TGTGCCAGCGGACAGGGTTCTCAAGAGACCCAGTACTTC. Its translation: CASGQGSQETQYF. The chain combines TRBV11-2 with TRBJ2-5; TRBD1 aligns across 8 bases. Germline trimming cut 8 bases from V and 2 bases from J; bases unmatched to any gene: 4. Per the germline V gene, CDR1 is SGHAT and CDR2 is FQNNGV. The CDR3 runs to 13 residues.

For this clone: At the DNA level, this CDR3 is encoded by other sequences in the same sample as well. The CDR3 loop is CASSPGGNQPQHF. In nucleotides, the CDR3 is TGTGCCAGCTCACCAGGAGGCAATCAGCCCCAGCATTTT. V is TRBV18 and J is TRBJ1-5; D not resolved. V was clipped by 2 bases and J by 2 bases, with 4 bases between them. This CDR3 has 13 amino acids. Looked up from germline, CDR1 is KGHSH and CDR2 is LQKENI.

V and J are TRBV19 and TRBJ2-3; no firm D call. CDR3 length: 12 amino acids. Germline V gives CDR1 LNHDA, CDR2 SQIVND (reference sequence). The V end was cut by 6 bases, the J end by 2 bases, with 6 bases between. In DNA form, the CDR3 reads TGTGCCAGTAGCGCGAACACAGATACGCAGTATTTT. Its translation is CASSANTDTQYF.

The gene calls are TRBV11-2 and TRBJ1-1; D gene ambiguous. CDR3 length: 14 residues. Germline assignment: CDR1 SGHAT and CDR2 FQNNGV. The V and J ends lost 4 bases and 4 bases respectively, with 13 bases between them. This CDR3 reads CASSSPPGVTEAFF. CDR3 bases: TGTGCCAGCAGCTCCCCCCCCGGGGTCACTGAAGCTTTCTTT.

The V and J genes are TRBV11-2 and TRBJ2-5; 11 positions agree with TRBD2. Matching the DNA end better, TRBJ2-7 makes the J call doubtful. The V gene's germline CDR1 is SGHAT and CDR2 FQNNGV. This CDR3 has 18 amino acids. Here the CDR3 reads CASSLVRLAGLSSYEQYF. For the CDR3, the DNA is TGTGCCAGCAGCTTAGTCCGACTAGCGGGATTAAGCTCCTACGAGCAGTACTTC.